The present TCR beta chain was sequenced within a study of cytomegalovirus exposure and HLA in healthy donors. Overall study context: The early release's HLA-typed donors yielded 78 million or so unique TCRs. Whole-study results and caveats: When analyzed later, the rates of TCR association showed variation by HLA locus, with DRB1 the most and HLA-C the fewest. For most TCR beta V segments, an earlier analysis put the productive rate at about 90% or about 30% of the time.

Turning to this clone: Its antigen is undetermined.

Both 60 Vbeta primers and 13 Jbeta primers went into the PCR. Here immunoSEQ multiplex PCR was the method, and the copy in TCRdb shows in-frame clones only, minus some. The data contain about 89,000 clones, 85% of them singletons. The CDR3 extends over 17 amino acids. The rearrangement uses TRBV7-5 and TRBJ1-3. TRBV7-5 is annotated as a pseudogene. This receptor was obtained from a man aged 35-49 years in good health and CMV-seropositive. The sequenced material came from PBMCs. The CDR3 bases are TGTGCCAGAAGCTCCCGTCCCCGGTCGGTCTCTGGAAACACCATATATTTT. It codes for CARSSRPRSVSGNTIYF.